The 9 T cell receptor beta chains presented below share a single source sample, sequenced in a study of blood T cell repertoires in COVID-19. The table came from immunoSEQ multiplex PCR; TCRdb's copy has only in-frame clones and leaves some out. Here the sample spans roughly 120,000 clones, approximately 82% being singletons. The material sequenced was peripheral blood. The receptors were gathered from a woman of 80 years or more with acute or convalescent COVID-19.

This clone was picked up a small number of times. V gene TRBV19 combines with J gene TRBJ1-2; perhaps TRBD1 as D (5 bases). The germline V gene encodes CDR1 LNHDA and CDR2 SQIVND (reference sequence). CDR3 length equals 14 residues. The ends were cut back, 3 bases at V and 2 bases at J, with 10 bases in the middle. The CDR3 loop is CASSIQGPNYGYTF. CDR3 sequence (DNA): TGTGCCAGTAGTATCCAGGGCCCGAACTATGGCTACACCTTC.

The chain links TRBV7-9 to TRBJ1-1, with D perhaps matching TRBD1 (6 bases). The V gene's germline CDR1 is SEHNR and CDR2 FQNEAQ (reference sequence). The CDR3 covers 15 residues. Trimming took 2 bases from V and 0 from J, leaving 10 bases between them. CDR3 region: CASSLLGAVNTEAFF. CDR3 bases: TGTGCCAGCAGCTTATTGGGGGCAGTGAACACTGAAGCTTTCTTT.

The chain uses TRBV9 and TRBJ2-7; 8 nucleotides agree with TRBD2. The CDR3 covers 15 residues. Germline V gene lookup returns CDR1 SGDLS and CDR2 YYNGEE. The junction had 8 bases not matched to a gene; V was cut back by 0 bases and J by 6 bases. This chain's CDR3 is CASSVVVGGLGEQYF. CDR3 coding DNA: TGTGCCAGCAGCGTAGTAGTGGGGGGACTAGGCGAGCAGTACTTC.

The chain combines TRBV6-2 or TRBV6-3 with TRBJ2-7; 7 bases are a match to TRBD2. V lost 4 bases, J lost 4 bases, and 28 bases stayed unmatched. Germline V gene lookup returns CDR1 MNHEY and CDR2 SVGEGT. The CDR3 is 21 amino acids. DNA of the CDR3: TGTGCCAGCAGTTTGGCAGGAGAATACAATTTTTTCCAGCGGGACCTTTACGAGCAGTACTTC. This sequence encodes CASSLAGEYNFFQRDLYEQYF.

As to this clone: A read error may explain this, as a much larger clone is one base away. The chain has TRBV3-1 (or the pseudogene TRBV3-2) and TRBJ2-1; 9 positions agree with TRBD1. The CDR3 has 15 amino acids. Germline trimming cut 6 bases from V and 1 base from J; bases unmatched to any gene: 4. Germline CDR1 LGHDT, CDR2 YNNKEL (reference sequence). CDR3 amino acids: CASSTGTGSYNEQFF. CDR3 nucleotide sequence: TGTGCCAGCAGTACCGGGACAGGGTCCTACAATGAGCAGTTCTTC.

This chain connects TRBV19 to TRBJ1-3; perhaps TRBD1 as D (5 bases). Per germline, CDR1 LNHDA and CDR2 SQIVND (reference sequence). Deletions cut 4 bases from V and 3 bases from J, with 10 bases between. The CDR3 runs to 14 residues. The CDR3 DNA reads as TGTGCCAGTAGTACCCAGGGACTTGGAAACACCATATATTTT. Protein product: CASSTQGLGNTIYF.

This clone was picked up one time. This chain connects TRBV5-1 to TRBJ1-1, with D hard to call. This CDR3 contains 14 residues. Germline-derived CDR1 and CDR2 are SGHRS and YFSETQ. V was clipped by 0 bases and J by 4 bases, with 10 bases between them. The CDR3 DNA sequence: TGCGCCAGCAGCTTGGCAATAGAGGGCACTGAAGCTTTCTTT. Protein: CASSLAIEGTEAFF.

The rearrangement links TRBV4-2 to TRBJ1-1; weak D call: TRBD1 (5 bases). Trimming removed 3 bases at V and 3 bases at J, with 8 bases between. The CDR3 loop spans 13 amino acids. Germline V gives CDR1 LGHNA, CDR2 YNFKEQ. In DNA form, the CDR3 reads TGTGCCAGCAGCCAGCTACAGGACACTGAAGCTTTCTTT. This sequence encodes CASSQLQDTEAFF.

This clone was seen a single time. This rearrangement joins TRBV5-1 to TRBJ2-1; 8 nucleotides agree with TRBD2. Germline V gives CDR1 SGHRS, CDR2 YFSETQ. With V trimmed by 4 bases and J by 0 bases, 9 bases remained unmatched. CDR3 length: 17 amino acids. CDR3 in amino acids: CASSTLAGISSYNEQFF. In DNA, the CDR3 is TGCGCCAGCAGCACCTTAGCGGGGATCAGCTCCTACAATGAGCAGTTCTTC. The full variable domain, rest sourced from reference TRBV5-1 and TRBJ2-1, is KAGVTQTPRYLIKTRGQQVTLSCSPISGHRSVSWYQQTPGQGLQFLFEYFSETQRNKGNFPGRFSGRQFSNSRSEMNVSTLELGDSALYLCASSTLAGISSYNEQFFGPGTRLTVL.